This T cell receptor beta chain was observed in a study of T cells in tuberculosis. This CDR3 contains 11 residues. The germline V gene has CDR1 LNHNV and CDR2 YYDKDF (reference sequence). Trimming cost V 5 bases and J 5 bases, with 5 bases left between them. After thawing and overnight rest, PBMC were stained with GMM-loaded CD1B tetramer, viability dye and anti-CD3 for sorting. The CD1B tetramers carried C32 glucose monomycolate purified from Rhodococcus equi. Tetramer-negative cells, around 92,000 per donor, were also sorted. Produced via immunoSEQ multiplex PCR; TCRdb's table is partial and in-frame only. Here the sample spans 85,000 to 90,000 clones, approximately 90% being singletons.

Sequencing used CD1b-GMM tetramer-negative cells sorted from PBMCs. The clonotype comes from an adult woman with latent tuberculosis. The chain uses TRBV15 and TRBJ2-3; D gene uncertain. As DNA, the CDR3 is TGTGCCACCAGCCTAGGAGATACGCAGTATTTT. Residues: CATSLGDTQYF.